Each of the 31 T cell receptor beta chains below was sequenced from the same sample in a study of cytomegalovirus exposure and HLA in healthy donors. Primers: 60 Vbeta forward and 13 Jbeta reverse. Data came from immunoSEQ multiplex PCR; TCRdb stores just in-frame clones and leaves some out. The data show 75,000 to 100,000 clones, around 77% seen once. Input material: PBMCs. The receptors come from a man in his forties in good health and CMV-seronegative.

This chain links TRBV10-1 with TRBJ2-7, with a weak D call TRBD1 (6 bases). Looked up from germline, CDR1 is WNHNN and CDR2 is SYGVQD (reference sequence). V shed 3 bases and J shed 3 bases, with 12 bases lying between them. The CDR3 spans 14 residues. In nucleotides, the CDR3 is TGCGCCAGCAGTGATGGGGGCCCTAGCTACGAGCAGTACTTC. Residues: CASSDGGPSYEQYF.

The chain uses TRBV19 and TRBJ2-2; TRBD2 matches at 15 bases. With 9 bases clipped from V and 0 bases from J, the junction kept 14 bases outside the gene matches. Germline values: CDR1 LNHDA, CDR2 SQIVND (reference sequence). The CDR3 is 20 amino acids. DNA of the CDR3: TGTGCCAGCCTAAAGTGGGTGGGACTAGCGGGGGGCCCGAACACCGGGGAGCTGTTTTTT. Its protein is CASLKWVGLAGGPNTGELFF.

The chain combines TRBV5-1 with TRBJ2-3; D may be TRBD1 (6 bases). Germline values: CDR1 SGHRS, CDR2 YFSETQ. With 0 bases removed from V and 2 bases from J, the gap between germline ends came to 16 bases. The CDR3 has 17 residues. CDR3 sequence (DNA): TGCGCCAGCAGCTTGGGCACCAGGGACAAACTCACAGATACGCAGTATTTT. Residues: CASSLGTRDKLTDTQYF.

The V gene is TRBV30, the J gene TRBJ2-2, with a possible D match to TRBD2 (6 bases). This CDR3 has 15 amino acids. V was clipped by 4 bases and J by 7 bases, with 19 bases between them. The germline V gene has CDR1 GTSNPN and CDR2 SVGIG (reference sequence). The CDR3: CAWTRSGVVYGELFF. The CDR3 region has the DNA TGTGCCTGGACCCGGTCGGGAGTTGTTTACGGGGAGCTGTTTTTT.

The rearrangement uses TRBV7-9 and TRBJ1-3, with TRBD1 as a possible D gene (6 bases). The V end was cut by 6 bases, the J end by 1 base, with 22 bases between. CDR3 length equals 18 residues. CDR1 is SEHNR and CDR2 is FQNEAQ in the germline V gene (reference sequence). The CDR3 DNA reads TGTGCCAGCAGTAGAGGTGCGGGAGGGGGACGGTCTGGAAACACCATATATTTT. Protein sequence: CASSRGAGGGRSGNTIYF. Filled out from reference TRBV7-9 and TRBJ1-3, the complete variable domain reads DTGVSQNPRHKITKRGQNVTFRCDPISEHNRLYWYRQTLGQGPEFLTYFQNEAQLEKSRLLSDRFSAERPKGSFSTLEIQRTEQGDSAMYLCASSRGAGGGRSGNTIYFGEGSWLTVV.

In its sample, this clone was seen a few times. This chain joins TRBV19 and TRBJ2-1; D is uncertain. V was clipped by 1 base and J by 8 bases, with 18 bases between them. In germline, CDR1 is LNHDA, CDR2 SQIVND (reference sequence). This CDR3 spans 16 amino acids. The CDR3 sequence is CASSIGGLPRSHEQFF. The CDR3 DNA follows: TGTGCCAGTAGTATAGGCGGCCTTCCCCGTTCCCATGAGCAGTTCTTC.

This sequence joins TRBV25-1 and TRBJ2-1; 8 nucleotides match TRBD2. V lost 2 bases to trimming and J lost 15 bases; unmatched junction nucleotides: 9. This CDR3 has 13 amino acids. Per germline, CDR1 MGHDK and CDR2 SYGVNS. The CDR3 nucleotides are TGTGCCAGCAGTGAACCCGGGGGGGGACTACGGTTCTTC. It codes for CASSEPGGGLRFF.

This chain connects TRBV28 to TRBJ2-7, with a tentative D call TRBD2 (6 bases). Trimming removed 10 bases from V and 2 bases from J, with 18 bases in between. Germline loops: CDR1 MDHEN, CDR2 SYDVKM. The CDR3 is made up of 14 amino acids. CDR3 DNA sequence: TGTGCCACAACCCGGGACCGGGGGACCTACGAGCAGTACTTC. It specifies CATTRDRGTYEQYF.

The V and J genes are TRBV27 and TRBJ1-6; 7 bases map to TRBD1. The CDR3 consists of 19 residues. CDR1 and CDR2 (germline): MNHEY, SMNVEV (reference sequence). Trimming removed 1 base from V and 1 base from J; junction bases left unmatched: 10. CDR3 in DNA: TGTGCCAGCAGTTTATTTGGGACAGCCTCGGAGTCCTATAATTCACCCCTCCACTTT. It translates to CASSLFGTASESYNSPLHF.

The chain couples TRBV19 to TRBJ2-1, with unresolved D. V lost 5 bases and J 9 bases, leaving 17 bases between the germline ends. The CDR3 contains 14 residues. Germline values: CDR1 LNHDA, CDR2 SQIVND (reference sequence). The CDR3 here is CASSFTPYTGEQFF. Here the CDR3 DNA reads TGTGCCAGTAGTTTCACCCCTTACACGGGTGAGCAGTTCTTC.

The CDR3 DNA reads as TGTGCCAGCAGTGCTCGGACAGGGACTTATCAGCCCCAGCATTTT. This sequence encodes CASSARTGTYQPQHF. The chain uses TRBV2 and TRBJ1-5; 8 bases line up with TRBD1. CDR3 length: 15 residues. The V and J ends lost 4 bases and 5 bases, in that order; junction bases with no gene match: 7. CDR1 and CDR2 (germline): SNHLY, FYNNEI.

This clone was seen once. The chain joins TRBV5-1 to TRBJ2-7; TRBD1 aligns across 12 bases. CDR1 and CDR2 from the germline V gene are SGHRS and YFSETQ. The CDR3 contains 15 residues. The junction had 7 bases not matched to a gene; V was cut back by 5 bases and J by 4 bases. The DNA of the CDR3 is TGCGCCAGCAGTTTAGGGACAGGGGGCTGGTACGAGCAGTACTTC. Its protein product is CASSLGTGGWYEQYF.

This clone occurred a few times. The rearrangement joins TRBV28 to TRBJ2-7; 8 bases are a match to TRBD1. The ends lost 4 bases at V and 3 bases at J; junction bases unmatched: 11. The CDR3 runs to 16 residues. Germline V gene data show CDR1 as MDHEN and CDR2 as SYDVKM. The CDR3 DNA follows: TGTGCCAGCAGTTCGACCGGGGGACAGGATCACTACGAGCAGTACTTC. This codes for CASSSTGGQDHYEQYF.

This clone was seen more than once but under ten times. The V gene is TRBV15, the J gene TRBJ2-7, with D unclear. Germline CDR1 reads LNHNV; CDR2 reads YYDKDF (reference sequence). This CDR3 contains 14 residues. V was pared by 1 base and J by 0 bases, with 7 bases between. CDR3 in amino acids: CATSRGAGSYEQYF. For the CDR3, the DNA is TGTGCCACCAGCAGAGGAGCCGGCTCCTACGAGCAGTACTTC.

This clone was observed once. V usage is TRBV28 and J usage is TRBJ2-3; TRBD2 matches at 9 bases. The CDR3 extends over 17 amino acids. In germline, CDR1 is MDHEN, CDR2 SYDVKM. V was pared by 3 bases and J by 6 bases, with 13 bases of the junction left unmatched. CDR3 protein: CASSLLAALAGQDTQYF. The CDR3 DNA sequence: TGTGCCAGCAGTTTGCTGGCGGCTCTAGCGGGGCAGGATACGCAGTATTTT.

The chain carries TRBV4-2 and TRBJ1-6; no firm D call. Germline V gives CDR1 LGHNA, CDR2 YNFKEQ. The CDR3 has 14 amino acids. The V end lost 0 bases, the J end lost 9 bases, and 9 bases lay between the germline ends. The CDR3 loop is CASSQDVEGSPLHF. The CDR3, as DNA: TGTGCCAGCAGCCAAGATGTGGAGGGTTCACCCCTCCACTTT.

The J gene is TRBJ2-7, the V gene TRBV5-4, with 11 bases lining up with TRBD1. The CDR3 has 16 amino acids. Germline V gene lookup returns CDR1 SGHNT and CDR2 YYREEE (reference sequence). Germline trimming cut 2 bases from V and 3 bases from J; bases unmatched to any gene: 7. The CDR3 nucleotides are TGTGCCAGCAGCTTAGCCGGGGGGACAGGGGGCTACGAGCAGTACTTC. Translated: CASSLAGGTGGYEQYF.

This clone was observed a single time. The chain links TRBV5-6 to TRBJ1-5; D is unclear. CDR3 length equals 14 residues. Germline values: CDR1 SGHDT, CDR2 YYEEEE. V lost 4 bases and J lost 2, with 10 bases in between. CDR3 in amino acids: CASSGLRGNQPQHF. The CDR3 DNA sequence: TGTGCCAGCAGCGGGTTGAGGGGCAATCAGCCCCAGCATTTT.

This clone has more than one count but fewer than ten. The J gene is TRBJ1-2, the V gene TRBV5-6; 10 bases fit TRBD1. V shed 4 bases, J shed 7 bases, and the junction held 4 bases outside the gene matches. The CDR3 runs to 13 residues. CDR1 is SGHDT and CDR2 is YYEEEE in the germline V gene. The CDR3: CASSPDRGLGYTF. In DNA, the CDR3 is TGTGCCAGCAGCCCCGACAGGGGGCTTGGCTACACCTTC.

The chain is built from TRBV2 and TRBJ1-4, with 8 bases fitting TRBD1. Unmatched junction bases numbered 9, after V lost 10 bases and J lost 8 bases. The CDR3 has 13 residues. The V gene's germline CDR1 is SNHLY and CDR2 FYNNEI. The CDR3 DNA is TGTGCCAACAGGGGACAGGCGGGCGAAAAACTGTTTTTT. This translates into CANRGQAGEKLFF.

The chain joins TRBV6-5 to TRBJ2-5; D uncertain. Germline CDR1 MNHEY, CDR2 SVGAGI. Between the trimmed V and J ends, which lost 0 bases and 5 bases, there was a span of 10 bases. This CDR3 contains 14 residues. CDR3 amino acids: CASSYSRQMETQYF. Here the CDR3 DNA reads TGTGCCAGCAGTTACTCGAGGCAGATGGAGACCCAGTACTTC.

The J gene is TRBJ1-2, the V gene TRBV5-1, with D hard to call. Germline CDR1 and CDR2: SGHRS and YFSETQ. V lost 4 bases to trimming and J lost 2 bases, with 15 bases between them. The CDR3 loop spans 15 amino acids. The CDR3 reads CASSLDGSQNYGYTF. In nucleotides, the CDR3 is TGCGCCAGCAGCCTTGACGGGAGCCAGAACTATGGCTACACCTTC.

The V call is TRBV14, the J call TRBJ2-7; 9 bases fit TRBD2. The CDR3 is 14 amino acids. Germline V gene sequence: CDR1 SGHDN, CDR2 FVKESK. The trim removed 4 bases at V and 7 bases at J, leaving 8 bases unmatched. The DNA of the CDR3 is TGTGCCAGCAGCCCGCTCGGGACTAGCAAAGAGCAGTACTTC. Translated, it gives CASSPLGTSKEQYF.

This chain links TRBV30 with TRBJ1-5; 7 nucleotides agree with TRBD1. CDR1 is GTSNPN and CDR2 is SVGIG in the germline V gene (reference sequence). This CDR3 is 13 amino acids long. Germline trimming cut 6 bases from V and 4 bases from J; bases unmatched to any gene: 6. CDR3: CACRTGGNQPQHF. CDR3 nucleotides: TGTGCCTGTCGGACAGGAGGGAATCAGCCCCAGCATTTT.

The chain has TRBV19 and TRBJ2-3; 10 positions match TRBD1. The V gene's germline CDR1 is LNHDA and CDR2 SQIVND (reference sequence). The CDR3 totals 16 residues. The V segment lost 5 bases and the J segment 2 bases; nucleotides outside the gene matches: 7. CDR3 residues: CASSPRDRGNTDTQYF. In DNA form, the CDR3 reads TGTGCCAGTAGTCCCCGGGACAGGGGCAACACAGATACGCAGTATTTT.

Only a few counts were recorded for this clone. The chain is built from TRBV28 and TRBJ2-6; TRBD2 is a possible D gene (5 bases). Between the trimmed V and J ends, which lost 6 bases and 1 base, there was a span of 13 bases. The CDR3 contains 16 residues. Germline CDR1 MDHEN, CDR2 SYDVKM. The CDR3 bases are TGTGCCAGCAGAGAGGGCGGCCATTCTGGGGCCAACGTCCTGACTTTC. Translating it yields CASREGGHSGANVLTF.

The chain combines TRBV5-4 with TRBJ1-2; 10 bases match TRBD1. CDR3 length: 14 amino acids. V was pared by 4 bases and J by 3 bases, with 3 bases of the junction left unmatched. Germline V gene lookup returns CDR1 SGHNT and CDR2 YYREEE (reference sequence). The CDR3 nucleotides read TGTGCCAGCAGCCCCGGACAGGGGGACTATGGCTACACCTTC. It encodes CASSPGQGDYGYTF.

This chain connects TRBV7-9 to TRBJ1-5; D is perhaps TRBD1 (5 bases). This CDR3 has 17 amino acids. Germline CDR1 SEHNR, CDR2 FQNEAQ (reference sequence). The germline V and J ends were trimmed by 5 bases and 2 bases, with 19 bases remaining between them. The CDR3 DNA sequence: TGTGCCAGCAGCGCCGGGGACGGGGGGGATGGCAATCAGCCCCAGCATTTT. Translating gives CASSAGDGGDGNQPQHF. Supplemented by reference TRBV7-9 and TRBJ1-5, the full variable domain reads DTGVSQNPRHKITKRGQNVTFRCDPISEHNRLYWYRQTLGQGPEFLTYFQNEAQLEKSRLLSDRFSAERPKGSFSTLEIQRTEQGDSAMYLCASSAGDGGDGNQPQHFGDGTRLSIL.

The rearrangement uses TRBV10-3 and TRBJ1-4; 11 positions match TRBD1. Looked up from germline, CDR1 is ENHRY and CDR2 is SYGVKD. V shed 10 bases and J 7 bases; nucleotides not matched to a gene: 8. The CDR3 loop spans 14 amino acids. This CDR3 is CASKPGTGGEKLFF. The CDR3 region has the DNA TGTGCCAGCAAGCCCGGGACAGGGGGTGAAAAACTGTTTTTT.

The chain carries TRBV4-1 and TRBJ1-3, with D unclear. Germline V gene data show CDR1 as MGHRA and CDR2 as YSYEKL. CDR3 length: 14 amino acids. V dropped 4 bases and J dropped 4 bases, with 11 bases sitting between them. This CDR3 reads CASSPSDRGNTIYF. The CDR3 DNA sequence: TGCGCCAGCAGCCCGAGCGATCGCGGAAACACCATATATTTT.

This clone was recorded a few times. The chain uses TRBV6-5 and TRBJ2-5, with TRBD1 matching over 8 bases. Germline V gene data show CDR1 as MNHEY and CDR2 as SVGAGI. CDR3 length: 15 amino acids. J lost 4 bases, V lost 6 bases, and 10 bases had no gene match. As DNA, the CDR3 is TGTGCCAGCAGCCGAACAGGGGGAGCAGGAGAGACCCAGTACTTC. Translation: CASSRTGGAGETQYF.